The clone carrying this T cell receptor beta chain was picked up many times. What it binds is not known. Unsorted libraries were generated from 2 million PBMCs. These cells had been stored in RNAlater at -80 C. This sample was included in a study of neurological immune-mediated disorders. General study results and limits: No sharing of CDR3 amino acid sequences was observed among expanded clones across subjects, suggesting private repertoires in all groups.

TCRdb reprocessed the 5' RACE reads via MiXCR and lists one record per CDR3 protein. This sample has 60,000 or so distinct CDR3 sequences, with around 3.4% found just once. The germline V gene has CDR1 MNHEY and CDR2 SMNVEV (reference sequence). With 4 bases clipped from V and 2 bases from J, the junction kept 12 bases outside the gene matches. The CDR3 spans 17 residues. The V and J genes are TRBV27 and TRBJ2-3; 7 bases agree with TRBD1. This receptor was obtained from a woman aged 60-75 years with multiple sclerosis. The sample was PBMCs. For the CDR3, the DNA is TGTGCCAGCAGTTCGTTAGCTGGACAGGCCAACACAGATACGCAGTATTTT. This codes for CASSSLAGQANTDTQYF.